The 9 T cell receptor beta chains reported below all come from one sample, sequenced in a study of monozygotic twins with inflammatory bowel disease. After re-calling the 5' RACE reads, TCRdb lists one entry per CDR3 protein, DNA absent. Found here are 120,000 to 150,000 distinct CDR3 sequences; the top ten clones hold 2.4%. Sequences were obtained from blood. The receptors come from a human donor with ulcerative colitis or Crohn's disease, or a healthy co-twin of an affected twin (not recorded which).

The CDR3 reads CASSPPGTLETQYF. V gene TRBV9 combines with J gene TRBJ2-5; TCRdb gives TRBD1 as the D gene, but with no DNA this cannot be confirmed. Germline V CDR1 and CDR2: SGDLS, YYNGEE. The CDR3 has 14 residues.

The chain uses TRBV6-2 or TRBV6-3 and TRBJ2-3; without DNA, the TCRdb call of TRBD2 cannot be checked. Looked up from germline, CDR1 is MNHEY and CDR2 is SVGEGT. CDR3 length: 18 amino acids. CDR3 amino acids: CASSYSDTSGGRPDTQYF.

The chain employs TRBV6-2 or TRBV6-3 and TRBJ1-5; with no DNA, the TCRdb D assignment of TRBD1 cannot be verified. CDR3 size: 15 residues. Germline-derived CDR1 and CDR2 are MNHEY and SVGEGT. CDR3 in amino acids: CASSYRGGNNQPQHF.

This sequence joins TRBV4-3 and TRBJ2-3; TCRdb's assignment of TRBD2 cannot be checked, as there is no DNA. CDR3 length: 18 residues. Per germline, CDR1 LGHNA and CDR2 YSLEER. CDR3 residues: CASSQGGVAGSSTDTQYF.

This chain uses TRBV18 with TRBJ2-5; TCRdb outputs TRBD2, but without DNA this stays unchecked. Germline V gene lookup returns CDR1 KGHSH and CDR2 LQKENI. This CDR3 has 13 residues. The CDR3 loop is CASSTGGPETQYF.

This rearrangement joins TRBV7-9 to TRBJ1-1. The CDR3 extends over 17 amino acids. The germline gives CDR1 SEHNR, CDR2 FQNEAQ (reference sequence). CDR3: CASSLDSPNRMNTEAFF.

The chain is built from TRBV9 and TRBJ2-3. In germline, CDR1 is SGDLS, CDR2 YYNGEE. The length of the CDR3 is 14 residues. The CDR3 is CASSRLMSTDTQYF.

The chain combines TRBV11-2 with TRBJ1-6. The CDR3 is 16 residues long. Germline-derived CDR1 and CDR2 are SGHAT and FQNNGV. CDR3 region: CASSPSLRDVDSPLHF.

The chain carries TRBV5-1 and TRBJ1-5; TCRdb designates TRBD1, a call that cannot be tested without DNA. The CDR3 is 15 residues long. Germline lookup yields CDR1 SGHRS and CDR2 YFSETQ. CDR3 sequence reads: CASSQTGGEVEAQHF.